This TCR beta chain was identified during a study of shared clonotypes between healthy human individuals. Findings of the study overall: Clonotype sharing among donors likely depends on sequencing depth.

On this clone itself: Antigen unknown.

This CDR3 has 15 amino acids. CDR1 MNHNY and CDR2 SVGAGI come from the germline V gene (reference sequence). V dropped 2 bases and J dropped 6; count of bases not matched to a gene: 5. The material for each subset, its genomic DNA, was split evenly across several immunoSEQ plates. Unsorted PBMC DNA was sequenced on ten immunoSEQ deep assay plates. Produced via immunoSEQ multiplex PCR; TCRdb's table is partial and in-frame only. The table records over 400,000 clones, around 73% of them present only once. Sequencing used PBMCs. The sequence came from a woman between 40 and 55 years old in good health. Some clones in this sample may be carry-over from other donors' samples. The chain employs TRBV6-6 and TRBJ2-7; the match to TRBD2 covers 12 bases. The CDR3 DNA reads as TGTGCCAGCAGTTACCAACTAGCGGGAGGTGGCGAGCAGTACTTC. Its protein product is CASSYQLAGGGEQYF.